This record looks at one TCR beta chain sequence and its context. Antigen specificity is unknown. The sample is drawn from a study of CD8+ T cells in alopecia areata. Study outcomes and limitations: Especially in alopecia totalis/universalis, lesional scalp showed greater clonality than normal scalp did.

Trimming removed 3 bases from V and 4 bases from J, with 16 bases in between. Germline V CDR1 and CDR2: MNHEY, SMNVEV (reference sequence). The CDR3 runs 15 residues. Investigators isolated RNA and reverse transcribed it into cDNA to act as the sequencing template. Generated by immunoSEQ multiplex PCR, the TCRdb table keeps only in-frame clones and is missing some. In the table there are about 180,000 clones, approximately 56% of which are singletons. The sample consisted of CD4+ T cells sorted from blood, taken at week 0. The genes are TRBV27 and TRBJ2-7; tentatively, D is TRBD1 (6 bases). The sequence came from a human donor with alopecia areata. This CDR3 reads CASSFNSGTPYEQYF. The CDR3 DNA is TGTGCCAGCAGTTTCAACTCCGGGACACCATACGAGCAGTACTTC.